A single sample gave rise to the 10 T cell receptor beta chains below, sequenced in a study of cytomegalovirus exposure and HLA in healthy donors (dated by TCRdb to 2016 to 2017). Library construction relied on the immunoSEQ multiplex PCR assay. For the multiplex PCR, a mixture combining 60 forward primers for TCR Vbeta segments and 13 reverse primers for TCR Jbeta segments was used. TCRdb provides this immuneACCESS table in a form limited to in-frame rearrangements. Some clones are lacking; in checked studies, under half of them reflect an unresolved V gene, and why the rest are absent is not known. For this sample there are more than 110,000 clones; about 71% appear just once. Of the sample, approximately 2.3% falls within the top ten clones. Material for sequencing was PBMCs. The source is a woman aged 55-70 years in good health and CMV-seropositive.

The DNA of the CDR3 is TGCGCCAGCAGCTCGGACAGATCCTTCGGTGGCTACACCTTC. As protein: CASSSDRSFGGYTF. This chain links TRBV5-1 with TRBJ1-2; TRBD1 might be the D (6 bases). In germline, CDR1 is SGHRS, CDR2 YFSETQ. V gave up 3 bases and J gave up 7 bases, with 16 bases separating them. The CDR3 is 14 residues long.

This clone has a single count. The V call is TRBV6-1, the J call TRBJ1-5; 8 bases match TRBD1. The germline V gene has CDR1 MNHNS and CDR2 SASEGT. Trimming removed 4 bases from V and 9 bases from J; junction bases left unmatched: 8. CDR3 length equals 14 residues. The chain's CDR3 is CASSADRAAWPQHF. CDR3 coding DNA: TGTGCCAGCAGTGCGGACAGGGCCGCTTGGCCCCAGCATTTT.

The gene calls are TRBV5-1 and TRBJ2-1, with TRBD2 matching over 10 bases. Germline V CDR1 and CDR2: SGHRS, YFSETQ. The CDR3 loop spans 16 amino acids. The junction had 4 bases not matched to a gene; V was cut back by 2 bases and J by 2 bases. The CDR3 nucleotides are TGCGCCAGCAGCTTAGGACTAGCGGCTCCCTACAATGAGCAGTTCTTC. Its translation is CASSLGLAAPYNEQFF.

The chain links TRBV15 to TRBJ1-1, with D hard to call. Trimming removed 3 bases at V and 1 base at J, with 6 bases between. CDR1 and CDR2 from the germline V gene are LNHNV and YYDKDF (reference sequence). This CDR3 has 13 amino acids. CDR3 DNA: TGTGCCACCAGCAGTGAGCCGAACACTGAAGCTTTCTTT. Its protein product is CATSSEPNTEAFF. Together with reference TRBV15 and TRBJ1-1, the CDR3 gives the full variable domain: DAMVIQNPRYQVTQFGKPVTLSCSQTLNHNVMYWYQQKSSQAPKLLFHYYDKDFNNEADTPDNFQSRRPNTSFCFLDIRSPGLGDTAMYLCATSSEPNTEAFFGQGTRLTVV.

The chain carries TRBV5-1 and TRBJ1-1; D unresolved. Germline-derived CDR1 and CDR2 are SGHRS and YFSETQ. This CDR3 comprises 15 residues. Trimming removed 1 base from V and 1 base from J, with 11 bases in between. The DNA of the CDR3 is TGCGCCAGCAGCTTGTATCCGGGTGAGAACACTGAAGCTTTCTTT. It translates to CASSLYPGENTEAFF.

The chain combines TRBV28 with TRBJ1-2, with a tentative D call TRBD1 (6 bases). Between the trimmed V and J ends, which lost 3 bases and 6 bases, there was a span of 20 bases. CDR3 length: 16 amino acids. Germline V gene sequence: CDR1 MDHEN, CDR2 SYDVKM. CDR3 DNA: TGTGCCAGCAGTTTTGTAGGGCAGGGGCTTTTCGATGGCTACACCTTC. Protein sequence: CASSFVGQGLFDGYTF.

This clone occurred once. The V gene is TRBV5-1, the J gene TRBJ1-2; TRBD1 agrees at 7 bases. The trim removed 3 bases at V and 8 bases at J, leaving 4 bases unmatched. CDR3 length: 12 amino acids. Germline V gives CDR1 SGHRS, CDR2 YFSETQ. The CDR3 DNA reads TGCGCCAGCAGCTCAAACAGGGGCGGCTACACCTTC. As protein: CASSSNRGGYTF.

The V gene is TRBV28, the J gene TRBJ2-4, with D tentatively TRBD1 (6 bases). The CDR3 has 15 residues. The V and J ends lost 4 bases and 3 bases respectively, with 13 bases between them. Germline V lookup: CDR1 MDHEN, CDR2 SYDVKM. CDR3 amino acids: CASSSGGSGKNIQYF. The CDR3 DNA follows: TGTGCCAGCAGTTCTGGGGGCTCGGGCAAAAACATTCAGTACTTC.

The chain links TRBV5-1 to TRBJ2-7, with 8 nucleotides matching TRBD2. The CDR3 totals 16 residues. Germline V lookup: CDR1 SGHRS, CDR2 YFSETQ. Losses at the gene ends were 3 bases for V and 2 bases for J; bases not matched to a gene: 10. CDR3 loop: CASSSTSGSSTYEQYF. Here the CDR3 DNA reads TGCGCCAGCAGCTCCACTAGCGGATCTTCGACCTACGAGCAGTACTTC. Full variable domain (remainder filled in from reference TRBV5-1 and TRBJ2-7): KAGVTQTPRYLIKTRGQQVTLSCSPISGHRSVSWYQQTPGQGLQFLFEYFSETQRNKGNFPGRFSGRQFSNSRSEMNVSTLELGDSALYLCASSSTSGSSTYEQYFGPGTRLTVT.

The CDR3: CASSGDRETYEQYF. Here the CDR3 DNA reads TGTGCCAGCAGCGGCGACAGGGAAACCTACGAGCAGTACTTC. This rearrangement joins TRBV9 to TRBJ2-7; TRBD1 matches at 7 bases. This CDR3 is 14 amino acids long. CDR1 is SGDLS and CDR2 is YYNGEE in the germline V gene. V shed 3 bases, J shed 2 bases, and the junction held 5 bases outside the gene matches.